Below are 6 T cell receptor beta chains sequenced from a single sample in a study of cytomegalovirus exposure and HLA in healthy donors. The PCR had 60 Vbeta and 13 Jbeta primers. Clones were read by immunoSEQ multiplex PCR, and TCRdb kept only the in-frame ones, dropping some. The table includes roughly 100,000 clones, about 66% detected once. The specimen was PBMCs. These receptors were collected from a boy aged 5-17 years in good health and CMV-seropositive.

The chain joins TRBV19 to TRBJ1-2; D remains unclear. CDR3 length equals 12 residues. V was cut by 1 base and J by 7 bases, with 7 bases left in between. The germline CDR1 and CDR2 sequences are LNHDA and SQIVND (reference sequence). CDR3 protein: CASSIAPGGYTF. Here the CDR3 DNA reads TGTGCCAGTAGTATAGCACCGGGTGGCTACACCTTC.

The rearrangement uses TRBV5-4 and TRBJ2-1, with 7 positions matching TRBD1. The ends lost 4 bases at V and 8 bases at J; junction bases unmatched: 15. The CDR3 is 16 amino acids. Germline lookup yields CDR1 SGHNT and CDR2 YYREEE (reference sequence). This CDR3 reads CASSDPKGAIADEQFF. The DNA of the CDR3 is TGTGCCAGCAGCGACCCTAAGGGGGCAATAGCAGATGAGCAGTTCTTC.

V is TRBV30 and J is TRBJ1-2; a weak D match, TRBD1 (5 bases). Trimming pared 2 bases from V and 4 bases from J, leaving 11 bases between. Germline V gives CDR1 GTSNPN, CDR2 SVGIG (reference sequence). This CDR3 comprises 13 residues. DNA for the CDR3: TGTGCCTGGAGTAGACTGGGGGGCTATGGCTACACCTTC. Its translation is CAWSRLGGYGYTF.

The rearrangement uses TRBV6-1 and TRBJ2-7; 7 positions agree with TRBD1. This CDR3 is 14 amino acids long. Germline V gene lookup returns CDR1 MNHNS and CDR2 SASEGT. V gave up 5 bases and J gave up 3 bases; unmatched junction bases: 7. The CDR3 is CASSLAGTDYEQYF. DNA for the CDR3: TGTGCCAGCAGTCTCGCCGGGACAGACTACGAGCAGTACTTC.

The rearrangement uses TRBV6-5 and TRBJ1-1; D uncertain. Germline V gene data show CDR1 as MNHEY and CDR2 as SVGAGI. The V end lost 7 bases, the J end lost 1 base, and 4 bases lay between the germline ends. The length of the CDR3 is 11 residues. The CDR3: CASTRNTEAFF. The CDR3 DNA reads as TGTGCCAGCACCAGGAACACTGAAGCTTTCTTT.

This rearrangement joins TRBV14 to TRBJ2-7; 13 positions agree with TRBD2. CDR1 is SGHDN and CDR2 is FVKESK in the germline V gene. J was trimmed by 6 bases and V by 2 bases; bases with no gene match: 7. CDR3 length: 16 residues. CDR3 sequence reads: CASSQRKLAGGVEQYF. The CDR3 nucleotides read TGTGCCAGCAGCCAACGGAAACTAGCGGGAGGGGTCGAGCAGTACTTC.